This TCR beta chain was captured by sequencing in a study of cytomegalovirus exposure and HLA in healthy donors. Study outcomes and limitations: Reported findings show TCR beta sequences accurately forecast HLA-A and HLA-B alleles in most subjects.

Trimming cost V 0 bases and J 4 bases; bases outside gene matches: 5. This CDR3 is 15 amino acids long. In germline, CDR1 is SGHTS, CDR2 YDEGEE. PCR used 60 Vbeta primers and 13 Jbeta primers. The method was immunoSEQ multiplex PCR; TCRdb's version includes in-frame clones alone and lacks a portion of them. Altogether fewer than 150,000 clones are present, roughly four fifths being singletons, with the ten largest covering less than 4%. The count of this clone is one. Its antigen is not identified. The chain combines TRBV5-8 with TRBJ2-3; 7 nucleotides match TRBD1. Sequencing used PBMCs. The sequence was obtained from a young man in good health and CMV-seronegative. The CDR3: CASSLGDRESDTQYF. CDR3 sequence (DNA): TGTGCCAGCAGCTTGGGAGACAGGGAATCAGATACGCAGTATTTT.